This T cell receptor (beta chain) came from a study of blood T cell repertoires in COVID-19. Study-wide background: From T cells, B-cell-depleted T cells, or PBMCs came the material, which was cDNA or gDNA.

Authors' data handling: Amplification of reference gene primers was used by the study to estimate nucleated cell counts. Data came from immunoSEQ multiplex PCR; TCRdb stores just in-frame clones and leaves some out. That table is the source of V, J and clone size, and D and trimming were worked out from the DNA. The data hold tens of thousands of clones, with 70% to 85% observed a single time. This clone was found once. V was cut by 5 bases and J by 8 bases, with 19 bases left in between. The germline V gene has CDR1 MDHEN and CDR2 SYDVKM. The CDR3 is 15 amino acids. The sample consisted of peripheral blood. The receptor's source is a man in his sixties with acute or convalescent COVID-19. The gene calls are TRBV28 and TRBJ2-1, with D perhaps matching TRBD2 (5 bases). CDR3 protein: CASSGRRTRWDEQFF. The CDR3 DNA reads TGTGCCAGCAGTGGACGTAGGACTCGCTGGGATGAGCAGTTCTTC. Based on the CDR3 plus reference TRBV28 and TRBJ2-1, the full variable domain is DVKVTQSSRYLVKRTGEKVFLECVQDMDHENMFWYRQDPGLGLRLIYFSYDVKMKEKGDIPEGYSVSREKKERFSLILESASTNQTSMYLCASSGRRTRWDEQFFGPGTRLTVL.